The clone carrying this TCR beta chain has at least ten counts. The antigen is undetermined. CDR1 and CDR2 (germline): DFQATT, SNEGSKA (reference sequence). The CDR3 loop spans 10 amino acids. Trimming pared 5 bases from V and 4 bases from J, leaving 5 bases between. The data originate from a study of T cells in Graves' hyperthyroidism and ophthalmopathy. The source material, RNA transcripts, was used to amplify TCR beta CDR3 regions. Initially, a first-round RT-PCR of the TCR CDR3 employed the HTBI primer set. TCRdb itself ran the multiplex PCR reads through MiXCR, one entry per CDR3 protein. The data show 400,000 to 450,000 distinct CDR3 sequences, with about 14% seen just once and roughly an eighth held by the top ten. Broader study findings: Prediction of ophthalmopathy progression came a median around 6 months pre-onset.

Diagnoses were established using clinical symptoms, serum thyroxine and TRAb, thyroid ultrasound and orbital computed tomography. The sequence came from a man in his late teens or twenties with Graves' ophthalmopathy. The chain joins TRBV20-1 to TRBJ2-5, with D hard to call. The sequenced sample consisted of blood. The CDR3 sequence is CSAGPETQYF. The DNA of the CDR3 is TGCAGTGCTGGCCCAGAGACCCAGTACTTC.